Below are 25 T cell receptor beta chains sequenced from a single sample in a study of control samples from healthy donors and cancer patients. Profiling relied on immunoSEQ multiplex PCR, and the TCRdb table lists in-frame clones only, not all of them. The sample has roughly 140,000 clones; approximately 93% are singletons. Sequenced material: blood. Receptor source: a man in his fifties or sixties in good health.

The chain couples TRBV5-4 to TRBJ2-5; TRBD2 matches at 11 bases. Germline V gene sequence: CDR1 SGHNT, CDR2 YYREEE (reference sequence). V trimming: 2 bases; J trimming: 3 bases; junction bases outside the gene matches: 3. This CDR3 is 15 amino acids long. Here the CDR3 reads CASSLMGLAEETQYF. The CDR3 bases are TGTGCCAGCAGCTTAATGGGACTAGCGGAAGAGACCCAGTACTTC.

This sequence joins TRBV9 and TRBJ1-2; a possible D gene is TRBD1 (5 bases). CDR1 SGDLS and CDR2 YYNGEE come from the germline V gene. Trimming stripped 0 bases from V and 7 bases from J, with 10 bases between. This CDR3 is 13 amino acids long. For the CDR3, the DNA is TGTGCCAGCAGCGTAGAGGGCAGGGCTGGCTACACCTTC. Translation: CASSVEGRAGYTF.

This sequence joins TRBV6-6 and TRBJ1-5; 7 nucleotides align to TRBD1. The J segment lost 3 bases and the V segment lost 7 bases, leaving 6 bases of the junction unmatched. The germline V gene encodes CDR1 MNHNY and CDR2 SVGAGI (reference sequence). The CDR3 contains 14 residues. This chain's CDR3 is CASTLDRDNQPQHF. DNA for the CDR3: TGTGCCAGCACCCTTGACAGGGACAATCAGCCCCAGCATTTT.

The rearrangement links TRBV11-2 to TRBJ1-5; D unresolved. Trimming removed 0 bases from V and 7 bases from J, with 13 bases in between. Germline assignment: CDR1 SGHAT and CDR2 FQNNGV. The CDR3 contains 15 residues. CDR3 in DNA: TGTGCCAGCAGCTTAGATCAATGGGGAGGACAGCCCCAGCATTTT. This gives the protein CASSLDQWGGQPQHF.

J is TRBJ2-5 and V is TRBV5-1; 7 nucleotides line up with TRBD1. Germline V lookup: CDR1 SGHRS, CDR2 YFSETQ. V lost 4 bases to trimming and J lost 3 bases; unmatched junction nucleotides: 6. CDR3 length equals 14 residues. Written as DNA, the CDR3 is TGCGCCAGCAGCCGATCCGGGACAGAAGAGACCCAGTACTTC. This gives the protein CASSRSGTEETQYF.

V gene TRBV9 combines with J gene TRBJ2-3; no firm D call. V lost 4 bases and J lost 2, with 8 bases in between. The germline V gene encodes CDR1 SGDLS and CDR2 YYNGEE. This CDR3 comprises 13 residues. This chain's CDR3 is CASSPSYTDTQYF. Written as DNA, the CDR3 is TGTGCCAGCAGCCCGAGCTACACAGATACGCAGTATTTT.

The chain joins TRBV24-1 to TRBJ1-6, with a possible D match to TRBD1 (5 bases). CDR3 length: 16 amino acids. V was shortened by 4 bases and J by 2 bases, with 11 bases between the two germline ends. Germline V gene lookup returns CDR1 KGHDR and CDR2 SFDVKD. CDR3 sequence (DNA): TGTGCCACCAGTGAGAGGGGCAGCGCCTATAATTCACCCCTCCACTTT. Protein product: CATSERGSAYNSPLHF.

This chain uses TRBV28 with TRBJ1-2; no firm D call. The germline V gene encodes CDR1 MDHEN and CDR2 SYDVKM. Trimming cost V 5 bases and J 8 bases, with 12 bases left between them. This CDR3 is 12 amino acids long. The CDR3 protein is CASSAKWGGYTF. CDR3 in DNA: TGTGCCAGCAGTGCTAAATGGGGAGGCTACACCTTC.

The gene calls are TRBV11-2 and TRBJ2-1, with D perhaps matching TRBD1 (6 bases). CDR1 is SGHAT, CDR2 FQNNGV, per germline. Trimming removed 1 base from V and 7 bases from J, with 14 bases in between. The CDR3 length is 15 residues. The CDR3 coding sequence is TGTGCCAGCAGCTTAGGGTGGGACAATCGGAATGAGCAGTTCTTC. Amino acids: CASSLGWDNRNEQFF. The complete variable domain, with remaining parts taken from reference TRBV11-2 and TRBJ2-1, reads EAGVAQSPRYKIIEKRQSVAFWCNPISGHATLYWYQQILGQGPKLLIQFQNNGVVDDSQLPKDRFSAERLKGVDSTLKIQPAKLEDSAVYLCASSLGWDNRNEQFFGPGTRLTVL.

The chain employs TRBV11-2 and TRBJ2-1, with 13 nucleotides matching TRBD2. V was pared by 5 bases and J by 4 bases, with 5 bases of the junction left unmatched. In germline, CDR1 is SGHAT, CDR2 FQNNGV. CDR3 length: 16 residues. CDR3 region: CASSPWTSGSYNEQFF. CDR3 in DNA: TGTGCCAGCAGCCCCTGGACTAGCGGGAGTTACAATGAGCAGTTCTTC. Supplemented by reference TRBV11-2 and TRBJ2-1, the full variable domain reads EAGVAQSPRYKIIEKRQSVAFWCNPISGHATLYWYQQILGQGPKLLIQFQNNGVVDDSQLPKDRFSAERLKGVDSTLKIQPAKLEDSAVYLCASSPWTSGSYNEQFFGPGTRLTVL.

This CDR3 reads CASMKGEGELFF. CDR3 DNA: TGTGCCAGCATGAAGGGAGAAGGGGAGCTGTTTTTT. V is TRBV5-4 and J is TRBJ2-2, with a weak D call TRBD2 (5 bases). The V end lost 6 bases, the J end lost 8 bases, and 11 bases lay between the germline ends. The CDR3 loop spans 12 amino acids. The germline gives CDR1 SGHNT, CDR2 YYREEE (reference sequence).

This chain joins TRBV7-9 and TRBJ1-5, with 8 bases aligning to TRBD1. The CDR3 runs 15 residues. Per germline, CDR1 SEHNR and CDR2 FQNEAQ (reference sequence). Trimming cost V 5 bases and J 3 bases; bases outside gene matches: 6. For the CDR3, the DNA is TGTGCCAGCAGCCATGGACAGGGACTCAATCAGCCCCAGCATTTT. Translated, it gives CASSHGQGLNQPQHF.

The chain couples TRBV14 to TRBJ1-3; a weak D match, TRBD1 (5 bases). V lost 6 bases, J lost 4 bases, and 16 bases lay in between. Germline values: CDR1 SGHDN, CDR2 FVKESK. The length of the CDR3 is 15 residues. The CDR3: CASRPTGEVGNTIYF. CDR3 nucleotide sequence: TGTGCCAGCAGGCCAACAGGAGAAGTGGGAAACACCATATATTTT.

V gene TRBV11-2 combines with J gene TRBJ1-1, with D uncertain. The ends were cut back, 4 bases at V and 6 bases at J, with 6 bases in the middle. Per germline, CDR1 SGHAT and CDR2 FQNNGV. CDR3 length: 11 amino acids. CDR3 region: CASSSSAEAFF. In nucleotides, the CDR3 is TGTGCCAGCAGCTCGTCAGCTGAAGCTTTCTTT.

The V and J genes are TRBV6-5 and TRBJ2-7, with a weak D call TRBD1 (5 bases). This CDR3 spans 15 amino acids. V dropped 7 bases and J dropped 2 bases, with 18 bases sitting between them. Germline V gives CDR1 MNHEY, CDR2 SVGAGI. The CDR3 DNA reads TGTGCCAGCACCGCGGTGGGCAGGGTCGCCTACGAGCAGTACTTC. As protein: CASTAVGRVAYEQYF.

The rearrangement joins TRBV11-2 to TRBJ1-1; TRBD1 might be the D (5 bases). V lost 2 bases and J 4 bases, leaving 11 bases between the germline ends. Germline-derived CDR1 and CDR2 are SGHAT and FQNNGV. The CDR3 extends over 14 amino acids. The CDR3 DNA is TGTGCCAGCAGCTTACAGGGCGGGAGCACTGAAGCTTTCTTT. It is translated as CASSLQGGSTEAFF.

In nucleotides, the CDR3 is TGTGCCAGTAGTATCTTCTCGGGGGCGTTGGAAAAACTGTTTTTT. Its translation is CASSIFSGALEKLFF. The J gene is TRBJ1-4, the V gene TRBV19; a weak D match, TRBD1 (6 bases). Germline V lookup: CDR1 LNHDA, CDR2 SQIVND (reference sequence). V dropped 3 bases and J dropped 8 bases, with 16 bases sitting between them. The CDR3 totals 15 residues.

This chain links TRBV6-5 with TRBJ1-4, with 8 nucleotides matching TRBD1. V dropped 6 bases and J dropped 8; count of bases not matched to a gene: 8. Germline V CDR1 and CDR2: MNHEY, SVGAGI. This CDR3 comprises 14 residues. This CDR3 reads CASRMTGELEKLFF. In DNA, the CDR3 is TGTGCCAGCAGAATGACAGGGGAATTGGAAAAACTGTTTTTT.

This clone was observed once. The chain employs TRBV6-1 and TRBJ2-1; 11 bases are shared with TRBD2. The CDR3 totals 15 residues. CDR1 is MNHNS and CDR2 is SASEGT in the germline V gene. Trimming took 3 bases from V and 4 from J; bases not matched to a gene: 2. The CDR3 DNA sequence: TGTGCCAGCAGTGATATAGCGGGAGGGTACAATGAGCAGTTCTTC. Amino acid sequence: CASSDIAGGYNEQFF.

This clone was detected only a few times. This rearrangement joins TRBV7-2 to TRBJ2-6, with D perhaps given as TRBD1 or TRBD2 (5 bases each). V shed 5 bases and J shed 4 bases, with 21 bases lying between them. CDR1 is SGHTA, CDR2 FQGNSA, per germline. This CDR3 is built from 18 residues. The CDR3 nucleotides are TGTGCCAGCAGCCCATTTTGGGACCACCCCTCAGGGGCCAACGTCCTGACTTTC. It codes for CASSPFWDHPSGANVLTF.

The chain carries TRBV11-2 and TRBJ2-2; 12 bases agree with TRBD2. CDR3 length: 18 amino acids. J was trimmed by 2 bases and V by 3 bases; bases with no gene match: 7. Per germline, CDR1 SGHAT and CDR2 FQNNGV. CDR3 sequence: CASSFLASGRVNTGELFF. The CDR3 DNA reads TGTGCCAGCAGCTTTTTGGCTAGCGGGAGGGTAAACACCGGGGAGCTGTTTTTT.

The rearrangement uses TRBV11-2 and TRBJ2-7; 9 nucleotides match TRBD1. Germline lookup yields CDR1 SGHAT and CDR2 FQNNGV. The CDR3 contains 16 residues. The junction had 9 bases not matched to a gene; V was cut back by 4 bases and J by 2 bases. CDR3 sequence (DNA): TGTGCCAGCAGCTGGGGGACAGGGACCTCTGCCTACGAGCAGTACTTC. This sequence encodes CASSWGTGTSAYEQYF.

The gene calls are TRBV2 and TRBJ2-1; D ambiguous. Germline-derived CDR1 and CDR2 are SNHLY and FYNNEI. The V end was cut by 4 bases, the J end by 5 bases, with 6 bases between. The CDR3 covers 12 residues. Here the CDR3 reads CASSVSDNEQFF. CDR3 coding DNA: TGTGCCAGCAGTGTCTCAGACAATGAGCAGTTCTTC.

The genes are TRBV29-1 and TRBJ2-5, with unresolved D. The CDR3 spans 12 residues. Looked up from germline, CDR1 is SQVTM and CDR2 is ANQGSEA. V lost 8 bases, J lost 5 bases, and 15 bases lay in between. The CDR3 bases are TGCAGCCTGTCGCACAGCCGGGAGACCCAGTACTTC. Amino acid sequence: CSLSHSRETQYF.

Concerning this clone itself: The same CDR3 can be traced to other DNA sequences in this sample. The DNA for the CDR3 is TGCGCCAGCAGCCTGATGACAGGGACCGGGGAGCTGTTTTTT. It encodes CASSLMTGTGELFF. This chain connects TRBV5-1 to TRBJ2-2; 7 nucleotides line up with TRBD1. Trimming at V came to 4 bases and at J to 5 bases, leaving 5 bases not matched to a gene. CDR1 is SGHRS, CDR2 YFSETQ, per germline. This CDR3 is built from 14 residues.